Listed here are 7 T cell receptor beta chains from one sample, sequenced in a study of blood T cells in healthy people across ages (dated by TCRdb to between 2015 and 2017). Library preparation used 5' RACE. This sample was sequenced with an Illumina HiSeq 2500. A second about 7 to 12 cycle PCR used a sample-barcoded 5' primer and a J-beta primer mix. The public reads were run again by TCRdb, first through fastp at Q25 and then through MiXCR, and only productive beta chains were kept. Rows are combined by CDR3 protein, so each entry shows the most common genes and DNA. Here the sample has approximately 1.5 million distinct CDR3 sequences; roughly 32% occur a single time. The ten most abundant clones make up about 10% of the sample. Sequences were obtained from blood. These receptors were obtained from a woman younger than 45 in good health.

This clonotype turned up a few times. DNA of the CDR3: TGCAGCGTTGCGGGACTAGCGGGGGAGCGAGGCACCGGGGAGCTGTTTTTT. Translating gives CSVAGLAGERGTGELFF. This sequence joins TRBV29-1 and TRBJ2-2; TRBD2 agrees at 14 bases. The CDR3 extends over 17 amino acids. Germline assignment: CDR1 SQVTM and CDR2 ANQGSEA. Losses at the gene ends were 4 bases for V and 4 bases for J; bases not matched to a gene: 8.

The rearrangement uses TRBV28 and TRBJ2-7; 12 nucleotides agree with TRBD2. Germline-derived CDR1 and CDR2 are MDHEN and SYDVKM. V was clipped by 4 bases and J by 6 bases; unmatched bases: 7. The CDR3 runs to 15 residues. The CDR3 reads CASSSPTSGSFEQYF. CDR3 DNA: TGTGCCAGCAGTTCCCCGACTAGCGGGAGCTTCGAGCAGTACTTC.

This clonotype came up a few times. The chain uses TRBV7-9 and TRBJ1-4, with D tentatively TRBD1 (6 bases). Per germline, CDR1 SEHNR and CDR2 FQNEAQ (reference sequence). V dropped 5 bases and J dropped 0 bases, with 13 bases sitting between them. This CDR3 comprises 16 residues. CDR3 sequence (DNA): TGTGCCAGCAGCCCCGGGACATCCACAACTAATGAAAAACTGTTTTTT. Translation gives CASSPGTSTTNEKLFF.

CDR3 loop: CSAREGMRNTEAFF. For the CDR3, the DNA is TGCAGTGCTAGAGAGGGTATGAGGAACACTGAAGCTTTCTTT. This rearrangement joins TRBV20-1 to TRBJ1-1, with D uncertain. Trimming cost V 0 bases and J 1 base, with 9 bases left between them. The CDR3 contains 14 residues. Germline CDR1 and CDR2: DFQATT and SNEGSKA (reference sequence).

The CDR3 DNA is TGCGCCAGCAGCTACGGGACTCTCCTCTACAATGAGCAGTTCTTC. Amino acid sequence: CASSYGTLLYNEQFF. V usage is TRBV5-1 and J usage is TRBJ2-1; a weak D match, TRBD2 (6 bases). CDR3 size: 15 residues. V lost 3 bases and J lost 3, with 13 bases in between. Germline lookup yields CDR1 SGHRS and CDR2 YFSETQ.

This chain connects TRBV9 to TRBJ2-2; 7 positions match TRBD1. Germline loops: CDR1 SGDLS, CDR2 YYNGEE. The CDR3 consists of 18 residues. V dropped 0 bases and J dropped 3; count of bases not matched to a gene: 11. The CDR3, as DNA: TGTGCCAGCAGCGTAGGTTTTTTAGGGGGCCTTGACACCGGGGAGCTGTTTTTT. It translates to CASSVGFLGGLDTGELFF.

The sample holds a few counts of this clonotype. This chain uses TRBV24-1 with TRBJ2-7; 11 bases line up with TRBD2. J lost 7 bases, V lost 5 bases, and 12 bases had no gene match. The CDR3 runs 16 residues. Germline CDR1 and CDR2: KGHDR and SFDVKD. This CDR3 is CATSAQGTSGYNEQYF. CDR3 nucleotide sequence: TGTGCCACCAGTGCACAAGGGACTAGCGGTTACAATGAGCAGTACTTC.